These 28 T cell receptor beta chains were all obtained from the same sample, sequenced in a study of blood T cell repertoires in COVID-19. Libraries were prepared by immunoSEQ multiplex PCR; TCRdb keeps only in-frame clonotypes and omits some of them. Of 250,000 to 300,000 clones in the sample, 80% to 90% were seen once. Material for sequencing was peripheral blood. These receptors originate from a woman in her 70s with acute or convalescent COVID-19.

This clone was seen a few times. The chain employs TRBV10-1 and TRBJ1-3; no reliable D call. This CDR3 comprises 12 residues. V was clipped by 6 bases and J by 10 bases, with 13 bases between them. Looked up from germline, CDR1 is WNHNN and CDR2 is SYGVQD (reference sequence). The CDR3: CASSRDLGTIYF. CDR3 sequence (DNA): TGCGCCAGCAGCCGGGATCTTGGGACCATATATTTT.

This clone was seen a handful of times. V usage is TRBV2 and J usage is TRBJ1-5; the D is unclear. This CDR3 is 13 amino acids long. Trimming removed 7 bases at V and 7 bases at J, with 14 bases between. Germline V CDR1 and CDR2: SNHLY, FYNNEI. The CDR3 DNA sequence: TGTGCCAGCACCGCAGGAGAGGGACAGCCCCAGCATTTT. This encodes CASTAGEGQPQHF.

This clone was seen a single time. The CDR3 DNA reads TGTGCCAGCAGCCGACAGATTAATTCACCCCTCCACTTT. Its protein is CASSRQINSPLHF. The chain couples TRBV3-1 (or the pseudogene TRBV3-2) to TRBJ1-6; perhaps TRBD1 as D (5 bases). Trimming left V 4 bases short and J 6 bases short, with 7 bases between. The CDR3 has 13 residues. The germline gives CDR1 LGHDT, CDR2 YNNKEL (reference sequence).

This sequence joins TRBV5-1 and TRBJ2-1, with 12 bases fitting TRBD2. Germline values: CDR1 SGHRS, CDR2 YFSETQ. This CDR3 spans 16 amino acids. V lost 4 bases, J lost 8 bases, and 10 bases stayed unmatched. The CDR3 reads CASSPTPSGGADEQFF. CDR3 nucleotides: TGCGCCAGCAGCCCTACCCCTAGCGGGGGGGCCGATGAGCAGTTCTTC.

This sequence joins TRBV3-1 (or the pseudogene TRBV3-2) and TRBJ1-2, with a possible D match to TRBD1 (6 bases). The V end lost 1 base, the J end lost 4 bases, and 13 bases lay between the germline ends. The V gene's germline CDR1 is LGHDT and CDR2 YNNKEL (reference sequence). CDR3 length equals 15 residues. In nucleotides, the CDR3 is TGTGCCAGCAGCCAAGGCGCCAGGGGAGTCTATGGCTACACCTTC. This translates into CASSQGARGVYGYTF.

This chain joins TRBV11-2 and TRBJ1-2; 7 nucleotides agree with TRBD1. Germline trimming cut 5 bases from V and 4 bases from J; bases unmatched to any gene: 1. Germline assignment: CDR1 SGHAT and CDR2 FQNNGV. The CDR3 spans 12 residues. CDR3 residues: CASSQGVYGYTF. CDR3 nucleotides: TGTGCCAGCAGCCAGGGGGTCTATGGCTACACCTTC.

The rearrangement joins TRBV25-1 to TRBJ2-1, with D hard to call. V was cut by 3 bases and J by 0 bases, with 6 bases left in between. CDR3 length: 14 residues. Germline CDR1 is MGHDK and CDR2 is SYGVNS. CDR3 in amino acids: CASSDPGSYNEQFF. CDR3 DNA sequence: TGTGCCAGCAGTGACCCGGGCTCCTACAATGAGCAGTTCTTC. Supplemented by reference TRBV25-1 and TRBJ2-1, the full variable domain reads EADIYQTPRYLVIGTGKKITLECSQTMGHDKMYWYQQDPGMELHLIHYSYGVNSTEKGDLSSESTVSRIRTEHFPLTLESARPSHTSQYLCASSDPGSYNEQFFGPGTRLTVL.

The genes are TRBV2 and TRBJ1-1; unclear D gene. Trimming cost V 2 bases and J 11 bases, with 18 bases left between them. Germline CDR1 SNHLY, CDR2 FYNNEI. This CDR3 contains 14 residues. The CDR3 loop reads CASSESRVVGSAFF. Written as DNA, the CDR3 is TGTGCCAGCAGTGAATCTCGGGTCGTTGGCAGTGCTTTCTTT.

V is TRBV19 and J is TRBJ1-5, with D perhaps matching TRBD1 (5 bases). This CDR3 is 15 amino acids long. Germline loops: CDR1 LNHDA, CDR2 SQIVND (reference sequence). V lost 4 bases and J 5 bases, leaving 15 bases between the germline ends. CDR3 nucleotide sequence: TGTGCCAGTAGTACTGTACGGGGGGGTGATCAGCCCCAGCATTTT. Its protein is CASSTVRGGDQPQHF.

This chain joins TRBV25-1 and TRBJ1-1; possibly TRBD1 for D (6 bases). The germline V gene encodes CDR1 MGHDK and CDR2 SYGVNS. V was cut by 6 bases and J by 8 bases, with 13 bases left in between. The CDR3 covers 12 residues. The CDR3 region has the DNA TGTGCCAGCAGCGACGCCGGGACAGAAGCTTTCTTT. It encodes CASSDAGTEAFF.

This clone was seen a handful of times. The chain carries TRBV3-1 (or the pseudogene TRBV3-2) and TRBJ2-3, with D hard to call. The ends were cut back, 7 bases at V and 3 bases at J, with 5 bases in the middle. The germline V gene encodes CDR1 LGHDT and CDR2 YNNKEL (reference sequence). The CDR3 is 11 residues long. CDR3: CASKSTDTQYF. The CDR3 coding sequence is TGTGCCAGCAAGAGTACAGATACGCAGTATTTT.

The chain employs TRBV5-4 and TRBJ2-2, with a tentative D call TRBD1 (5 bases). Trimming took 3 bases from V and 4 from J, leaving 10 bases between them. From germline, CDR1 is SGHNT and CDR2 YYREEE (reference sequence). The CDR3 is 14 residues long. The CDR3 nucleotides are TGTGCCAGCAGCTATCAGGGAAGCACCGGGGAGCTGTTTTTT. Amino acids: CASSYQGSTGELFF.

The chain carries TRBV7-2 and TRBJ1-2; no clear D gene. Trimming removed 0 bases at V and 7 bases at J, with 12 bases between. CDR1 SGHTA and CDR2 FQGNSA come from the germline V gene. The CDR3 has 14 residues. The CDR3 region is CASSLAAGSTGYTF. For the CDR3, the DNA is TGTGCCAGCAGCTTAGCGGCAGGCAGCACTGGCTACACCTTC.

This clone was recorded a few times. The J gene is TRBJ2-1, the V gene TRBV5-1; 12 nucleotides align to TRBD2. J was trimmed by 5 bases and V by 4 bases; bases with no gene match: 7. Per the germline V gene, CDR1 is SGHRS and CDR2 is YFSETQ. The CDR3 covers 16 residues. The CDR3 region has the DNA TGCGCCAGCAGCCCTGGGACTAGCGGGTTTGACAATGAGCAGTTCTTC. Its protein is CASSPGTSGFDNEQFF.

This chain links TRBV19 with TRBJ1-5; no definite D call. V was clipped by 7 bases and J by 5 bases, with 9 bases between them. Germline lookup yields CDR1 LNHDA and CDR2 SQIVND (reference sequence). This CDR3 has 12 amino acids. The CDR3: CASNLGDQPQHF. The CDR3 bases are TGTGCCAGTAATTTGGGCGATCAGCCCCAGCATTTT.

This rearrangement joins TRBV2 to TRBJ2-7; 7 bases agree with TRBD2. Germline CDR1 SNHLY, CDR2 FYNNEI. The CDR3 length is 13 residues. Trimming cost V 8 bases and J 3 bases; bases outside gene matches: 7. CDR3 nucleotide sequence: TGTGCCAGCCGAGGGCGGGGGTACTACGAGCAGTACTTC. It encodes CASRGRGYYEQYF.

The rearrangement joins TRBV9 to TRBJ2-1; D is uncertain. The CDR3 contains 15 residues. Trimming took 0 bases from V and 4 from J, leaving 11 bases between them. The germline CDR1 and CDR2 sequences are SGDLS and YYNGEE. The CDR3 nucleotides are TGTGCCAGCAGCGTAGCTGGTAGCTTGTACAATGAGCAGTTCTTC. This translates into CASSVAGSLYNEQFF.

This chain links TRBV2 with TRBJ2-1, with a tentative D call TRBD2 (7 bases). There are 14 residues in the CDR3. Germline V gene data show CDR1 as SNHLY and CDR2 as FYNNEI. Trimming stripped 9 bases from V and 6 bases from J, with 18 bases between. The CDR3 DNA is TGTGCCAGTAGAGGGGGGACTATTAGCAATGAGCAGTTCTTC. Translated: CASRGGTISNEQFF.

The V and J genes are TRBV29-1 and TRBJ2-5, with D maybe TRBD2 (6 bases). From germline, CDR1 is SQVTM and CDR2 ANQGSEA. The CDR3 spans 13 residues. Trimming stripped 6 bases from V and 3 bases from J, with 14 bases between. The DNA of the CDR3 is TGCAGCGTCTTGCTAGGCGGGGAAGAGACCCAGTACTTC. As protein: CSVLLGGEETQYF.

This clone has a single count. This chain connects TRBV6-5 to TRBJ1-2; no definite D call. CDR3 length: 13 amino acids. Trimming stripped 5 bases from V and 2 bases from J, with 9 bases between. Germline lookup yields CDR1 MNHEY and CDR2 SVGAGI. Here the CDR3 DNA reads TGTGCCAGCAGTCCTCGGGGAAACTATGGCTACACCTTC. Its translation: CASSPRGNYGYTF.

The chain combines TRBV30 with TRBJ1-1; weak D call: TRBD1 (6 bases). This CDR3 contains 15 residues. Trimming took 2 bases from V and 0 from J, leaving 13 bases between them. The germline CDR1 and CDR2 sequences are GTSNPN and SVGIG (reference sequence). The CDR3 nucleotides read TGTGCCTGGAGTAGGACAGCTCACATGAACACTGAAGCTTTCTTT. It encodes CAWSRTAHMNTEAFF.

V and J are TRBV6-5 and TRBJ1-2, with no clear D. The CDR3 runs 13 residues. The V end was cut by 6 bases, the J end by 4 bases, with 12 bases between. CDR1 MNHEY and CDR2 SVGAGI come from the germline V gene. CDR3 residues: CASRALGVYGYTF. Here the CDR3 DNA reads TGTGCCAGCAGGGCCCTGGGAGTCTATGGCTACACCTTC.

This clone was found once. This rearrangement joins TRBV7-7 to TRBJ2-5, with 13 bases fitting TRBD2. Trimming cost V 4 bases and J 4 bases; bases outside gene matches: 6. The CDR3 length is 16 residues. Germline V gene data show CDR1 as SSHAT and CDR2 as FNYEAQ (reference sequence). The CDR3 region is CASSSLGTSGVETQYF. The CDR3 bases are TGTGCCAGCAGCTCCCTGGGGACTAGCGGGGTAGAGACCCAGTACTTC.

This chain links TRBV9 with TRBJ1-5; D is unclear. Trimming pared 1 base from V and 6 bases from J, leaving 8 bases between. The germline V gene encodes CDR1 SGDLS and CDR2 YYNGEE. This CDR3 is 13 amino acids long. The CDR3 DNA is TGTGCCAGCAGCGTATCCCCGGGTCAGCCCCAGCATTTT. It specifies CASSVSPGQPQHF.

This chain links TRBV5-5 with TRBJ1-2; a possible D gene is TRBD1 (5 bases). The CDR3 runs to 15 residues. V lost 4 bases and J 2 bases, leaving 15 bases between the germline ends. Germline CDR1 and CDR2: SGHKS and YYEKEE (reference sequence). CDR3 in DNA: TGTGCCAGCAGCGTAGACTCTTCAGGGAACTATGGCTACACCTTC. As protein: CASSVDSSGNYGYTF.

The chain uses TRBV7-9 and TRBJ1-1; D gene uncertain. Germline V CDR1 and CDR2: SEHNR, FQNEAQ (reference sequence). The CDR3 length is 13 residues. Trimming removed 3 bases at V and 2 bases at J, with 7 bases between. The CDR3 loop is CASSFSDNTEAFF. CDR3 bases: TGTGCCAGCAGCTTCTCAGATAACACTGAAGCTTTCTTT.

This sequence joins TRBV7-2 and TRBJ2-3; TRBD2 matches at 8 bases. The CDR3 is 15 amino acids. J gave up 5 bases and V 5 bases, and 9 bases lay outside the gene matches. The V gene's germline CDR1 is SGHTA and CDR2 FQGNSA. This chain's CDR3 is CASSKDGGAGDTQYF. CDR3 sequence (DNA): TGTGCCAGCAGCAAGGACGGGGGGGCCGGAGATACGCAGTATTTT.

The chain joins TRBV30 to TRBJ2-2; tentatively, D is TRBD2 (6 bases). CDR3 size: 15 residues. V was cut by 5 bases and J by 3 bases, with 16 bases left in between. Looked up from germline, CDR1 is GTSNPN and CDR2 is SVGIG (reference sequence). The CDR3 DNA sequence: TGTGCCTGGGGATTCGGGGGATCCTACACCGGGGAGCTGTTTTTT. This sequence encodes CAWGFGGSYTGELFF.